This entry is about one T cell receptor beta chain. The antigen is not known. A CD45RA-negative memory subset and a CD45RA+ naive subset were separated from the CD4+ cells. The data stem from a study of shared clonotypes between healthy human individuals. The study's findings and limits: Relative to memory subsets, naive subsets generally showed larger estimated richness. Relative to their counterparts shared across all four donors, non-shared clonotypes exhibited diminished generation probabilities.

The test was conducted at deep level. The table came from immunoSEQ multiplex PCR; TCRdb's copy has only in-frame clones and leaves some out. Of some 2,400,000 clones detected, almost 96% appear once; the ten largest clones hold approximately 0.13%. This sequence was found in a man between 18 and 29 years old in good health. Sequenced input: naive CD4+ T cells sorted from blood. As to subset: CD45RA+ positively selected.

The CDR3 reads CASSLVLSGRATGELFF. CDR3 bases: TGTGCCAGCAGCTTGGTTCTTAGCGGGAGGGCCACCGGGGAGCTGTTTTTT. This chain uses TRBV5-6 with TRBJ2-2, with 11 bases that match TRBD2. CDR3 length: 17 amino acids. The V gene's germline CDR1 is SGHDT and CDR2 YYEEEE. V lost 0 bases to trimming and J lost 4 bases; unmatched junction nucleotides: 5.